This entry lists 28 T cell receptor beta chains sequenced from one sample in a study. Each CDR3 protein is one row after TCRdb ran MiXCR on the 5' RACE reads. Of tens of thousands of distinct CDR3 sequences listed, approximately 23% were seen once; the top ten hold 3.2%. The sequencing sample was made of tumor-infiltrating naive CD4+ T cells sorted from the breast tumor. Noted subset: naive CD4+ T cells, CD4+CD45RA+CD25-. The origin of the receptors is a female donor with breast cancer.

In this sample, this clonotype turned up a few times. The chain employs TRBV20-1 and TRBJ1-4, with 7 bases fitting TRBD1. The CDR3 sequence is 13 residues long. Losses at the gene ends were 3 bases for V and 8 bases for J; bases not matched to a gene: 6. Germline V lookup: CDR1 DFQATT, CDR2 SNEGSKA (reference sequence). The CDR3, as DNA: TGCAGTGCTAGGTCGACAGGGAGAGAAAAACTGTTTTTT. Amino acid sequence: CSARSTGREKLFF.

This clonotype was seen a few times. This rearrangement joins TRBV5-1 to TRBJ2-1; possibly TRBD1 for D (6 bases). CDR3 length equals 14 residues. The V gene's germline CDR1 is SGHRS and CDR2 YFSETQ. The V end was cut by 7 bases, the J end by 5 bases, with 16 bases between. CDR3 bases: TGCGCCAGCCAGCAGGGGACGCTCGACAATGAGCAGTTCTTC. Protein sequence: CASQQGTLDNEQFF.

This clonotype has a handful of counts. This chain joins TRBV24-1 and TRBJ2-1, with 11 positions matching TRBD2. The junction had 9 bases not matched to a gene; V was cut back by 4 bases and J by 8 bases. The CDR3 sequence is 16 residues long. CDR1 is KGHDR, CDR2 SFDVKD, per germline. The CDR3 region is CATSDLIAGGMDEQFF. The CDR3 DNA reads as TGTGCCACCAGTGACCTTATAGCGGGAGGGATGGATGAGCAGTTCTTC.

The CDR3: CASGRPPNTEAFF. CDR3 bases: TGTGCTAGTGGCAGGCCACCGAACACTGAAGCTTTCTTT. This chain uses TRBV12-5 with TRBJ1-1; D gene unclear. Trimming pared 6 bases from V and 1 base from J, leaving 9 bases between. Germline CDR1 and CDR2: LGHNT and FRNRAP. The CDR3 totals 13 residues.

This clonotype occurred a few times. The rearrangement joins TRBV7-2 to TRBJ2-3, with a possible D match to TRBD1 (6 bases). The CDR3 consists of 16 residues. The V end lost 5 bases, the J end lost 0 bases, and 15 bases lay between the germline ends. CDR1 and CDR2 (germline): SGHTA, FQGNSA. The CDR3 DNA sequence: TGTGCCAGCAGCCCAAGGGGGTTTTCTAGCACAGATACGCAGTATTTT. Translating gives CASSPRGFSSTDTQYF.

This clonotype was recorded many times. The J gene is TRBJ2-2, the V gene TRBV11-1, with D perhaps TRBD1 or TRBD2 (6 bases each). The CDR3 spans 15 residues. Germline CDR1 reads SGHAT; CDR2 reads FQDESV (reference sequence). V was cut by 3 bases and J by 1 base, with 9 bases left in between. The CDR3 region is CASSLGGRNTGELFF. The DNA for the CDR3 is TGTGCCAGCAGCTTGGGGGGCCGGAACACCGGGGAGCTGTTTTTT.

With respect to this clonotype: At one end, the junction sequence differs from germline, possibly due to a read error. J is TRBJ1-4 and V is TRBV6-5; D gene ambiguous. The CDR3 has 15 residues. The germline gives CDR1 MNHEY, CDR2 SVGAGI. The CDR3 sequence is CASSYNGRHWEKLLF. The DNA for the CDR3 is TGTGCCAGCAGTTACAACGGCCGCCACTGGGAAAAACTGCTTTTT.

For this clonotype: At one end, the junction sequence differs from germline, possibly due to a read error. The chain uses TRBV7-9 and TRBJ1-1; no definite D call. The CDR3 has 11 residues. Germline lookup yields CDR1 SEHNR and CDR2 FQNEAQ (reference sequence). CDR3 residues: CASSFTTETFF. The CDR3, as DNA: TGTGCCAGCAGCTTCACTACTGAAACTTTCTTT.

The gene calls are TRBV7-9 and TRBJ2-7, with D possibly being TRBD2 (6 bases). The CDR3 is 16 residues long. Per germline, CDR1 SEHNR and CDR2 FQNEAQ (reference sequence). The V end lost 7 bases, the J end lost 2 bases, and 21 bases lay between the germline ends. The CDR3 sequence: CASIGTDTSGTYEQYF. CDR3 DNA sequence: TGTGCCAGCATTGGGACTGATACGAGCGGAACCTACGAGCAGTACTTC. The entire variable domain, with the rest obtained from reference TRBV7-9 and TRBJ2-7, is as follows: DTGVSQNPRHKITKRGQNVTFRCDPISEHNRLYWYRQTLGQGPEFLTYFQNEAQLEKSRLLSDRFSAERPKGSFSTLEIQRTEQGDSAMYLCASIGTDTSGTYEQYFGPGTRLTVT.

V usage is TRBV7-2 and J usage is TRBJ1-1, with no clear D. This CDR3 has 15 residues. The germline CDR1 and CDR2 sequences are SGHTA and FQGNSA. Between the trimmed V and J ends, which lost 1 base and 1 base, there was a span of 10 bases. As DNA, the CDR3 is TGTGCCAGCAGCTTAGGGGCCAGGCAGAACACTGAAGCTTTCTTT. Translation gives CASSLGARQNTEAFF. Together with reference TRBV7-2 and TRBJ1-1, the CDR3 gives the full variable domain: GAGVSQSPSNKVTEKGKDVELRCDPISGHTALYWYRQSLGQGLEFLIYFQGNSAPDKSGLPSDRFSAERTGGSVSTLTIQRTQQEDSAVYLCASSLGARQNTEAFFGQGTRLTVV.

This clonotype was seen a handful of times. V and J are TRBV5-4 and TRBJ2-4; D may be TRBD1 or TRBD2 (5 bases each). This CDR3 is 16 amino acids long. V was shortened by 2 bases and J by 2 bases, with 14 bases between the two germline ends. Germline CDR1 SGHNT, CDR2 YYREEE (reference sequence). DNA for the CDR3: TGTGCCAGCAGCTTCGGGGACCCCTTAACCAAAAACATTCAGTACTTC. This gives the protein CASSFGDPLTKNIQYF. Variable domain in full (rest from reference TRBV5-4 and TRBJ2-4): ETGVTQSPTHLIKTRGQQVTLRCSSQSGHNTVSWYQQALGQGPQFIFQYYREEENGRGNFPPRFSGLQFPNYSSELNVNALELDDSALYLCASSFGDPLTKNIQYFGAGTRLSVL.

In this sample, this clonotype turned up a few times. V gene TRBV3-1 combines with J gene TRBJ2-3; 9 bases fit TRBD2. The germline CDR1 and CDR2 sequences are LGHDT and YNNKEL (reference sequence). Germline trimming cut 2 bases from V and 2 bases from J; bases unmatched to any gene: 5. The CDR3 extends over 16 amino acids. The CDR3 region has the DNA TGTGCCAGCAGCCAACAGACTAGCGGCAACACAGATACGCAGTATTTT. Residues: CASSQQTSGNTDTQYF.

This clonotype was detected a few times. The gene calls are TRBV12-3 or TRBV12-4 and TRBJ2-3; 9 bases fit TRBD2. With 7 bases clipped from V and 2 bases from J, the junction kept 10 bases outside the gene matches. CDR3 length: 16 residues. This CDR3 is CASTPGLAGITDTQYF. The CDR3 region has the DNA TGTGCCAGCACCCCCGGGCTAGCGGGAATCACAGATACGCAGTATTTT.

Only a few counts were recorded for this clonotype. The chain employs TRBV7-6 and TRBJ2-3; TRBD2 matches 7 bases. CDR3 size: 17 residues. V shed 3 bases, J shed 4 bases, and the junction held 13 bases outside the gene matches. CDR1 and CDR2 from the germline V gene are SGHVS and FNYEAQ. CDR3 in DNA: TGTGCCAGCAGCTTCGTCCCTTGGCGGGGGAGCCCAGATACGCAGTATTTT. It translates to CASSFVPWRGSPDTQYF.

As for this clonotype: The germline gene is not matched at one end of the junction; a read error may be the cause. This chain connects TRBV7-2 to TRBJ2-2; 10 bases line up with TRBD2. The CDR3 consists of 18 residues. From germline, CDR1 is SGHTA and CDR2 FQGNSA. In DNA, the CDR3 is TGTGCCAGCAGCTTAGCCGTTAGCGGGGGGTCTAACACCGGGGAGCTGTTCTTT. It specifies CASSLAVSGGSNTGELFF.

This clonotype was counted between two and nine times. The chain employs TRBV12-3 or TRBV12-4 and TRBJ1-5; D is uncertain. Trimming shortened V by 5 bases and J by 0 bases, and 5 bases separated the two germline ends. The CDR3 consists of 13 residues. CDR3 nucleotide sequence: TGTGCCAGCAGTAAAAGTAGCAATCAGCCCCAGCATTTT. Protein product: CASSKSSNQPQHF.

The V and J genes are TRBV7-8 and TRBJ1-5; D gene unclear. The germline V and J ends were trimmed by 1 base and 0 bases, with 13 bases remaining between them. From germline, CDR1 is SGHVS and CDR2 FQNEAQ. The CDR3 has 17 residues. The CDR3 protein is CASSLVAGSYSNQPQHF. DNA of the CDR3: TGTGCCAGCAGCTTAGTAGCTGGCAGCTATAGCAATCAGCCCCAGCATTTT.

This clonotype appeared a few times. V and J are TRBV20-1 and TRBJ2-4; D perhaps matches TRBD1 (6 bases). CDR3 length equals 12 residues. Between the trimmed V and J ends, which lost 6 bases and 4 bases, there was a span of 10 bases. From germline, CDR1 is DFQATT and CDR2 SNEGSKA (reference sequence). The CDR3 DNA is TGCAGTGCCCCAGGGGTAAAAAACATTCAGTACTTC. Protein sequence: CSAPGVKNIQYF.

This clonotype was observed a handful of times. The chain employs TRBV28 and TRBJ2-5; tentative D call: TRBD1 (5 bases). This CDR3 contains 14 residues. V dropped 4 bases and J dropped 1 base, with 10 bases sitting between them. CDR1 MDHEN and CDR2 SYDVKM come from the germline V gene. The CDR3 spells CASSYDRSQETQYF. The CDR3 DNA is TGTGCCAGCAGTTACGACAGATCCCAAGAGACCCAGTACTTC.

This clonotype was seen a handful of times. The chain links TRBV20-1 to TRBJ2-1; 7 positions match TRBD2. The V gene end was trimmed by 5 bases and the J gene end by 7 bases; junction bases not matched to a gene: 11. The CDR3 consists of 14 residues. Germline V lookup: CDR1 DFQATT, CDR2 SNEGSKA (reference sequence). The chain's CDR3 is CSASYILAENEQFF. For the CDR3, the DNA is TGCAGTGCTTCTTACATTCTAGCGGAAAATGAGCAGTTCTTC.

This clonotype was observed a handful of times. V and J are TRBV12-3 or TRBV12-4 and TRBJ2-2, with TRBD2 matching 11 bases. V trimming: 5 bases; J trimming: 0 bases; junction bases outside the gene matches: 2. The CDR3 extends over 16 amino acids. For the CDR3, the DNA is TGTGCCAGCAGTAGACTAGCGGGATCGAACACCGGGGAGCTGTTTTTT. Translation: CASSRLAGSNTGELFF.

In this sample, this clonotype turned up a few times. V is TRBV4-1 and J is TRBJ2-7; D is unclear. V was trimmed by 0 bases and J by 0 bases, leaving 12 bases between them. Germline values: CDR1 MGHRA, CDR2 YSYEKL. The CDR3 runs 16 residues. Written as DNA, the CDR3 is TGCGCCAGCAGCCAAGAAGGGCGGTCGAGCTCCTACGAGCAGTACTTC. Protein product: CASSQEGRSSSYEQYF.

In its sample, this clonotype was seen once. Germline and junction disagree at one end, which may indicate a read error. The CDR3 DNA follows: TGTGCCAGCAGTGACCTTAAGAGAGGGGGGACCGAAGCTTGCTTT. This codes for CASSDLKRGGTEACF. The chain links TRBV25-1 to TRBJ1-1; D possibly corresponds to TRBD1 (6 bases). The germline V gene encodes CDR1 MGHDK and CDR2 SYGVNS. The CDR3 length is 15 residues.

This clonotype was picked up a small number of times. The chain recombines TRBV5-1 with TRBJ2-5; 8 nucleotides line up with TRBD2. The CDR3 is 15 amino acids. Per the germline V gene, CDR1 is SGHRS and CDR2 is YFSETQ. Trimming cost V 7 bases and J 2 bases; bases outside gene matches: 10. The CDR3 sequence is CASRAEAGEQETQYF. The CDR3 bases are TGCGCCAGCCGGGCCGAAGCGGGAGAGCAAGAGACCCAGTACTTC.

The genes are TRBV5-1 and TRBJ2-1; the match to TRBD2 covers 10 bases. Germline V lookup: CDR1 SGHRS, CDR2 YFSETQ. This CDR3 comprises 17 residues. The V segment lost 4 bases and the J segment 9 bases; nucleotides outside the gene matches: 16. The CDR3 protein is CASSIGLADYNLGEQFF. The CDR3 nucleotides read TGCGCCAGCAGCATCGGACTAGCGGACTACAATTTAGGTGAGCAGTTCTTC.

This clonotype appeared many times. The rearrangement uses TRBV12-3 or TRBV12-4 and TRBJ2-5; D gene unclear. The CDR3 runs 13 residues. V was cut by 3 bases and J by 0 bases, with 5 bases left in between. For the CDR3, the DNA is TGTGCCAGCAGTTTTACAGACCAAGAGACCCAGTACTTC. Its translation: CASSFTDQETQYF.

This chain joins TRBV12-3 or TRBV12-4 and TRBJ2-1, with D perhaps matching TRBD1 or TRBD2 (5 bases each). V dropped 8 bases and J dropped 4 bases, with 9 bases sitting between them. The CDR3 covers 12 residues. CDR3 DNA sequence: TGTGCCAGCCGGGGCCGATACAATGAGCAGTTCTTC. The encoded protein is CASRGRYNEQFF.

This chain links TRBV9 with TRBJ2-1; the D gene is possibly TRBD2 (5 bases). V was clipped by 4 bases and J by 3 bases, with 14 bases between them. The length of the CDR3 is 15 residues. Looked up from germline, CDR1 is SGDLS and CDR2 is YYNGEE. CDR3 nucleotide sequence: TGTGCCAGCAGCTTAGAGGCGGGTAGCTACAATGAGCAGTTCTTC. Encoded protein: CASSLEAGSYNEQFF.